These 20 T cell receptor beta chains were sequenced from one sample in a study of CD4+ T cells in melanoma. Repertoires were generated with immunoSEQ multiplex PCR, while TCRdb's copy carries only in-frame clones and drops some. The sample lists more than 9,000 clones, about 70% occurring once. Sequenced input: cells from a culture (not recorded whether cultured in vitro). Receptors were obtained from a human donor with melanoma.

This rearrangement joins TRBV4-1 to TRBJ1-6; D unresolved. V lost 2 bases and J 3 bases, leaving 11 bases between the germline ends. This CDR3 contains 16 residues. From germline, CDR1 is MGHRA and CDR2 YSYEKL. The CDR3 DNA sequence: TGCGCCAGCAGCCAACACTCCGGGATCTATAATTCACCCCTCCACTTT. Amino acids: CASSQHSGIYNSPLHF.

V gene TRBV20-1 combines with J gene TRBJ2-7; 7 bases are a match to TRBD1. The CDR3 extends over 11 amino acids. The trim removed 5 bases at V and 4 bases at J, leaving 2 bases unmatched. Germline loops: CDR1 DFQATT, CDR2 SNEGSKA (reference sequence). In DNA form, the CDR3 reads TGCAGTGCTTCACAGGGGTACGAGCAGTACTTC. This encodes CSASQGYEQYF.

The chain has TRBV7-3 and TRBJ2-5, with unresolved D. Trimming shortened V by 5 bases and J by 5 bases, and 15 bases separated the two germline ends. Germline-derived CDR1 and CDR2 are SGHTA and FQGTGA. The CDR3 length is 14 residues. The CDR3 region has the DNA TGTGCCAGCAGCCTCTCTCCTGTAGGGGAGACCCAGTACTTC. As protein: CASSLSPVGETQYF.

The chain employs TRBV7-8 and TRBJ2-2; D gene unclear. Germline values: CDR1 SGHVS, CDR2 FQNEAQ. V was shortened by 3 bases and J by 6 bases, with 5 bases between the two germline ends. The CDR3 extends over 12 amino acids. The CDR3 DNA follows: TGTGCCAGCAGCTTGTCCGCCGGGGAGCTGTTTTTT. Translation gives CASSLSAGELFF.

The CDR3: CASSMGDTQYF. The CDR3, as DNA: TGTGCCAGCAGCATGGGGGATACGCAGTATTTT. V and J are TRBV7-8 and TRBJ2-3; D gene unclear. Per germline, CDR1 SGHVS and CDR2 FQNEAQ. The CDR3 totals 11 residues. V was pared by 5 bases and J by 6 bases, with 6 bases between.

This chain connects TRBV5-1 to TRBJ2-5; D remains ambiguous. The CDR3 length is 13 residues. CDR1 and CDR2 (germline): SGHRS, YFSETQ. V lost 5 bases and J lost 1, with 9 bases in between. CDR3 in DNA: TGCGCCAGCAGGATGGAGCCCCAAGAGACCCAGTACTTC. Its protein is CASRMEPQETQYF.

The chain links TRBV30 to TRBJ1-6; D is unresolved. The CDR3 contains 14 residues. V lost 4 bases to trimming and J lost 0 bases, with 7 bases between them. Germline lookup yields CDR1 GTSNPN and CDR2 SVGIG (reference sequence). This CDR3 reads CAWTVSSYNSPLHF. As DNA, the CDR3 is TGTGCCTGGACTGTGAGCTCCTATAATTCACCCCTCCACTTT.

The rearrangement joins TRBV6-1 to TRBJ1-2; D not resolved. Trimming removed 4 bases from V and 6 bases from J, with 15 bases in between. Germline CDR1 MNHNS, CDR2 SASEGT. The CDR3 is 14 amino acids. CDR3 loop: CASSVRTVEDGYTF. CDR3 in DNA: TGTGCCAGCAGTGTACGGACTGTTGAGGATGGCTACACCTTC.

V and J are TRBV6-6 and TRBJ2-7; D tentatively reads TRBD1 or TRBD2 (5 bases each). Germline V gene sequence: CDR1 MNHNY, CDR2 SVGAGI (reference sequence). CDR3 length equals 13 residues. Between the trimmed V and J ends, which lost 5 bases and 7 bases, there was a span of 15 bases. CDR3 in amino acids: CASSGTLDSEQYF. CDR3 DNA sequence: TGTGCCAGCAGTGGGACCCTTGATAGTGAGCAGTACTTC.

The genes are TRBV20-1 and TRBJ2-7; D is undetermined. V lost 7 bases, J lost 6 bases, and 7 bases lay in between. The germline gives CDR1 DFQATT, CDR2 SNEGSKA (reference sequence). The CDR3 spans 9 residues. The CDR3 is CSVGSEQYF. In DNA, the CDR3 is TGCAGTGTAGGGTCCGAGCAGTACTTC.

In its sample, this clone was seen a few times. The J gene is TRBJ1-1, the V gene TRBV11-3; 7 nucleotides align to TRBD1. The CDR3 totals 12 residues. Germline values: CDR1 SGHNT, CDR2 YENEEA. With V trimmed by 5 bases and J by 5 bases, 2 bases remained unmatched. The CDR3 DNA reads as TGTGCCAGCAGCACCAGGGGGACTGAAGCTTTCTTT. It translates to CASSTRGTEAFF.

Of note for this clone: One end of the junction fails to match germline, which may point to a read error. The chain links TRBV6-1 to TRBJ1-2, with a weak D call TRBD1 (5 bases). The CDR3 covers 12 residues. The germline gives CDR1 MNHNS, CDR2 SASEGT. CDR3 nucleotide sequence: TGTGCCAGCAGGATTGTCTCAAGGGACCTTCTCTTC. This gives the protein CASRIVSRDLLF.

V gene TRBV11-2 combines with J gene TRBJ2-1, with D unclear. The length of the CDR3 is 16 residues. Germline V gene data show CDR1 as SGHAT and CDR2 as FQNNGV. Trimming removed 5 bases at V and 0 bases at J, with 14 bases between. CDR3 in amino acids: CASSLTPGSSYNEQFF. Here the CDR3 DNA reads TGTGCCAGCAGCCTTACCCCCGGCAGCTCCTACAATGAGCAGTTCTTC.

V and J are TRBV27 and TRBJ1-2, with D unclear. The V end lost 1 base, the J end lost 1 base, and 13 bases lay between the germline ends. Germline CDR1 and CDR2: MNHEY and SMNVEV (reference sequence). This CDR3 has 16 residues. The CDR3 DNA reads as TGTGCCAGCAGTTTATTGGGCCGGGGTCTTAACTATGGCTACACCTTC. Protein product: CASSLLGRGLNYGYTF.

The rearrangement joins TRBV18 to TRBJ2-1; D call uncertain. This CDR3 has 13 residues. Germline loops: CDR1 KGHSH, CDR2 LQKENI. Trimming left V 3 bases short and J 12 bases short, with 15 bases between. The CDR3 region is CASSPGLGAGQFF. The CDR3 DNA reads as TGTGCCAGCTCACCGGGGTTAGGTGCAGGGCAGTTCTTC.

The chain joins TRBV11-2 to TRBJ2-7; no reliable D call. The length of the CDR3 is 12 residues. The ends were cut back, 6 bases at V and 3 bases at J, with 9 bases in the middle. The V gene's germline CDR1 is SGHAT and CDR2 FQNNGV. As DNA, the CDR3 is TGTGCCAGCAGTCGGACCCTCTACGAGCAGTACTTC. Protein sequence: CASSRTLYEQYF.

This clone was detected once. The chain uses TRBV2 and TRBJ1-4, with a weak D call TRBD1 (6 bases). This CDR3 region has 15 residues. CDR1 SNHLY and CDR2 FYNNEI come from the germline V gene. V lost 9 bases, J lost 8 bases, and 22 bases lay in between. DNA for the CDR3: TGTGCCAGTCAAAGAAACAGGGCCGAGGGGGAAAAACTGTTTTTT. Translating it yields CASQRNRAEGEKLFF.

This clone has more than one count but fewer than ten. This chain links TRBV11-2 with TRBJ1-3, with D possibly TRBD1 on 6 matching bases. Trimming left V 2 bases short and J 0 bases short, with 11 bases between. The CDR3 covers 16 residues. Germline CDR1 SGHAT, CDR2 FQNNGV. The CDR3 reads CASSLYTGSSGNTIYF. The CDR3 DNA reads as TGTGCCAGCAGCTTATACACAGGGAGCTCTGGAAACACCATATATTTT.

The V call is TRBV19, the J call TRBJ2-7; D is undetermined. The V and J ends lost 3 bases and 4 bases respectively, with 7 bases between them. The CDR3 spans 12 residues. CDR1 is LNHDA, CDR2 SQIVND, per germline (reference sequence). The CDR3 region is CASSIPGYEQYF. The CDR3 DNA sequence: TGTGCCAGTAGTATCCCGGGTTACGAGCAGTACTTC.

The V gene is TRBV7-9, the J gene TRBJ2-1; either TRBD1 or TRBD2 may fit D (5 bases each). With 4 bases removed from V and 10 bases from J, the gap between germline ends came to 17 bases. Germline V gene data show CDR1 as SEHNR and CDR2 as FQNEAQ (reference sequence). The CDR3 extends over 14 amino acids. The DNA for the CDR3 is TGTGCCAGCAGCTCTGCGAGGGGCCTCGCGGAGCAGTTCTTC. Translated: CASSSARGLAEQFF.